Below, 9 T cell receptor beta chains from the same sample are listed, as sequenced in a study of identical twins. TCRdb re-analysed the 5' RACE reads in MiXCR, keeping a single row per CDR3 protein. The data contain some 100,000 distinct CDR3 sequences, 5.5% to 7% of them singletons. The sequenced material came from memory T cells sorted from blood. The receptors derive from a woman aged 50 to 60 in good health.

This clonotype was found many times. The chain combines TRBV12-3 or TRBV12-4 with TRBJ2-1; D not resolved. The CDR3 runs 11 residues. Trimming removed 1 base from V and 8 bases from J, with 3 bases in between. The CDR3 spells CASSLVDEQFF. Written as DNA, the CDR3 is TGTGCCAGCAGTTTAGTCGATGAGCAGTTCTTC.

This clonotype occurred many times. The V call is TRBV29-1, the J call TRBJ2-3; unclear D gene. CDR1 and CDR2 (germline): SQVTM, ANQGSEA. Trimming cost V 2 bases and J 0 bases, with 3 bases left between them. This CDR3 contains 12 residues. The CDR3 nucleotides read TGCAGCGTTGAACGCAGCACAGATACGCAGTATTTT. This encodes CSVERSTDTQYF.

The sample holds many counts of this clonotype. The rearrangement joins TRBV12-3 or TRBV12-4 to TRBJ2-4; 12 nucleotides agree with TRBD1. Trimming took 3 bases from V and 5 from J; bases not matched to a gene: 5. The CDR3 length is 16 residues. Here the CDR3 DNA reads TGTGCCAGCAGTTTGGGGACAGGGGGCGCCCAAAACATTCAGTACTTC. Protein product: CASSLGTGGAQNIQYF.

This clonotype has at least ten counts. The chain uses TRBV6-6 and TRBJ1-2; a weak D match, TRBD1 (5 bases). Trimming removed 6 bases from V and 5 bases from J, with 13 bases in between. CDR1 is MNHNY and CDR2 is SVGAGI in the germline V gene (reference sequence). The CDR3 loop spans 13 amino acids. The DNA for the CDR3 is TGTGCCAGCAGCCACGGGGACTTGTATGGCTACACCTTC. This encodes CASSHGDLYGYTF.

The rearrangement uses TRBV20-1 and TRBJ2-1; D unclear. V was clipped by 3 bases and J by 2 bases, with 5 bases between them. The CDR3 is 12 amino acids. In germline, CDR1 is DFQATT, CDR2 SNEGSKA (reference sequence). CDR3 in DNA: TGCAGTGCTAGGAGAACCTACAATGAGCAGTTCTTC. Its protein is CSARRTYNEQFF.

This clonotype was observed many times. The V gene is TRBV15, the J gene TRBJ2-1; the D is unclear. The CDR3 spans 14 residues. Germline-derived CDR1 and CDR2 are LNHNV and YYDKDF (reference sequence). V dropped 4 bases and J dropped 2 bases, with 9 bases sitting between them. The CDR3 protein is CATSIAPPYNEQFF. CDR3 DNA sequence: TGTGCCACCAGCATCGCTCCCCCCTACAATGAGCAGTTCTTC.

In this sample, this clonotype turned up many times. The chain combines TRBV27 with TRBJ2-2, with 7 bases lining up with TRBD2. The CDR3 sequence is 15 residues long. The germline CDR1 and CDR2 sequences are MNHEY and SMNVEV (reference sequence). V shed 6 bases, J shed 4 bases, and the junction held 8 bases outside the gene matches. As DNA, the CDR3 is TGTGCCAGCAGAACCGCGGGAGTACGCACCGGGGAGCTGTTTTTT. Translation: CASRTAGVRTGELFF.

This clonotype was recorded at least ten times. The V gene is TRBV6-1, the J gene TRBJ1-5; D is ambiguous. This CDR3 comprises 12 residues. V was shortened by 3 bases and J by 7 bases, with 7 bases between the two germline ends. Germline lookup yields CDR1 MNHNS and CDR2 SASEGT. The CDR3 region is CASSDKSQPQHF. The CDR3, as DNA: TGTGCCAGCAGTGACAAATCCCAGCCCCAGCATTTT.

This clonotype showed up many times. The V call is TRBV12-3 or TRBV12-4, the J call TRBJ2-1; D uncertain. CDR3 size: 13 residues. Trimming cost V 1 base and J 8 bases, with 9 bases left between them. CDR3 loop: CASSLEYSHEQFF. CDR3 nucleotide sequence: TGTGCCAGCAGTTTAGAGTATTCTCATGAGCAGTTCTTC.